A selection of T cell receptor beta chains follows, all from one sample in a study of T cell responses to AZD1222 COVID-19 vaccine. The protocol was immunoSEQ multiplex PCR, while the TCRdb copy is restricted to in-frame clones and leaves out a portion. The data contain about 150,000 clones, 80% to 95% of them singletons. The specimen was peripheral blood, collected on day 0 of AZD1222 vaccination. The receptor source for this set is an adult in good health. Each CDR3 is given with its conserved first and last residue. A D gene is named only where the DNA matches it firmly. Size is stated for part of the rows, as once, few or many counts, or as a class when the clone is expanded.

CDR3: CASGTGGDTGELFF
DNA: TGTGCCAGCGGAACAGGGGGAGACACCGGGGAGCTGTTTTTT
size: .
J: TRBJ2-2
V: TRBV7-3
D: TRBD1

CDR3: CASSQAWGSSSYNSPLHF
DNA: TGTGCCAGCAGCCAAGCTTGGGGCAGCAGCTCCTATAATTCACCCCTCCACTTT
size: few
J: TRBJ1-6
V: TRBV3-1/TRBV3-2
D: .

CDR3: CASSPMWGGTPGEQPQHF
DNA: TGTGCCAGCTCACCAATGTGGGGAGGCACTCCGGGCGAGCAGCCCCAGCATTTT
size: .
J: TRBJ1-5
V: TRBV18
D: .

CDR3: CASSLALAEAFF
DNA: TGTGCCAGCAGCTTGGCGCTGGCTGAAGCTTTCTTT
size: .
J: TRBJ1-1
V: TRBV7-9
D: .

CDR3: CASSRTRGSYEQYF
DNA: TGTGCCAGCAGTCGGACACGGGGGTCCTACGAGCAGTACTTC
size: .
J: TRBJ2-7
V: TRBV28
D: .

CDR3: CASSQDHSANTGELFF
DNA: TGTGCCAGCAGCCAAGATCACAGTGCGAACACCGGGGAGCTGTTTTTT
size: .
J: TRBJ2-2
V: TRBV3-1/TRBV3-2
D: .

CDR3: CASSQDLGQPQHF
DNA: TGTGCCAGCAGCCAAGATTTGGGCCAGCCCCAGCATTTT
size: .
J: TRBJ1-5
V: TRBV14
D: .

CDR3: CASSLESRENSPLHF
DNA: TGTGCCAGCAGCCTAGAGAGCCGGGAAAATTCACCCCTCCACTTT
size: .
J: TRBJ1-6
V: TRBV3-1/TRBV3-2
D: .

CDR3: CASSSRWTDPYNSPLHF
DNA: TGTGCCAGCAGTTCTCGCTGGACTGACCCATATAATTCACCCCTCCACTTT
size: once
J: TRBJ1-6
V: TRBV28
D: .

CDR3: CASSQGGELFF
DNA: TGTGCCAGCAGCCAGGGCGGGGAGCTGTTTTTT
size: .
J: TRBJ2-2
V: TRBV3-1/TRBV3-2
D: .

CDR3: CASTGGEAPRNEQFF
DNA: TGTGCCAGCACCGGCGGCGAAGCCCCTCGCAATGAGCAGTTCTTC
size: few
J: TRBJ2-1
V: TRBV2
D: .

CDR3: CASSLGPGLVFNEQFF
DNA: TGTGCCAGCAGCTTAGGGCCGGGACTAGTGTTCAATGAGCAGTTCTTC
size: .
J: TRBJ2-1
V: TRBV7-2
D: TRBD2

CDR3: CSASHRTRANEQFF
DNA: TGCAGTGCTAGTCACCGGACTAGAGCCAATGAGCAGTTCTTC
size: .
J: TRBJ2-1
V: TRBV20-1
D: TRBD2

CDR3: CAWSGQGVTEAFF
DNA: TGTGCCTGGAGTGGACAGGGGGTAACTGAAGCTTTCTTT
size: .
J: TRBJ1-1
V: TRBV30
D: TRBD1

CDR3: CASSAGIQGSYEQYF
DNA: TGTGCCAGTAGTGCCGGAATACAGGGATCATACGAGCAGTACTTC
size: .
J: TRBJ2-7
V: TRBV19
D: .

CDR3: CASSQSPGQPTNKETQYF
DNA: TGCGCCAGCAGTCAATCTCCGGGACAGCCAACAAATAAAGAGACCCAGTACTTC
size: .
J: TRBJ2-5
V: TRBV23-1
D: TRBD1

CDR3: CAISESGTQAMNTEAFF
DNA: TGTGCCATCAGTGAGTCCGGGACCCAGGCCATGAACACTGAAGCTTTCTTT
size: .
J: TRBJ1-1
V: TRBV10-3
D: .

CDR3: CATSDGLAGSNEQFF
DNA: TGTGCCACCAGTGATGGTTTAGCGGGGTCCAATGAGCAGTTCTTC
size: few
J: TRBJ2-1
V: TRBV24-1
D: TRBD2

CDR3: CASSQVNQPQHF
DNA: TGTGCCAGCAGCCAAGTTAATCAGCCCCAGCATTTT
size: .
J: TRBJ1-5
V: TRBV3-1/TRBV3-2
D: .

CDR3: CATLEDRMNTEAFF
DNA: TGTGCCACCCTTGAAGACAGAATGAACACTGAAGCTTTCTTT
size: .
J: TRBJ1-1
V: TRBV15
D: .

CDR3: CASSRDGPTYEQYF
DNA: TGTGCCAGCAGTAGAGACGGCCCAACCTACGAGCAGTACTTC
size: once
J: TRBJ2-7
V: TRBV27
D: .

CDR3: CASSRQVNGIGELFF
DNA: TGTGCCAGCAGCCGTCAGGTGAACGGCATCGGGGAGCTGTTTTTT
size: .
J: TRBJ2-2
V: TRBV3-1/TRBV3-2
D: .

CDR3: CSVVVGGTEAFF
DNA: TGCAGCGTTGTAGTGGGTGGCACTGAAGCTTTCTTT
size: .
J: TRBJ1-1
V: TRBV29-1
D: .

CDR3: CASSPRGQGDNSPLHF
DNA: TGTGCCAGCAGCCCCCGGGGACAGGGAGATAATTCACCCCTCCACTTT
size: .
J: TRBJ1-6
V: TRBV7-9
D: TRBD1

CDR3: CASSLVASNQPQHF
DNA: TGTGCCAGCAGCTTGGTAGCTAGCAATCAGCCCCAGCATTTT
size: .
J: TRBJ1-5
V: TRBV5-6
D: .

CDR3: CASSQDGTLGYTF
DNA: TGCGCCAGCAGCCAAGATGGGACCCTGGGCTACACCTTC
size: .
J: TRBJ1-2
V: TRBV4-1
D: .

CDR3: CAWSVAEGAVF
DNA: .
size: .
J: TRBJ2-1
V: TRBV30
D: .

CDR3: CASSASGYEQFF
DNA: TGTGCCAGCAGTGCTTCGGGCTATGAGCAGTTCTTC
size: .
J: TRBJ2-1
V: TRBV2
D: .

CDR3: CSAPGGTEAFF
DNA: TGCAGTGCTCCCGGGGGGACTGAAGCTTTCTTT
size: .
J: TRBJ1-1
V: TRBV20-1
D: .

CDR3: CSVELAEGNEQFF
DNA: TGCAGCGTTGAACTAGCGGAGGGGAATGAGCAGTTCTTC
size: once
J: TRBJ2-1
V: TRBV29-1
D: TRBD2

CDR3: CASSIRVGGFDGYTF
DNA: TGTGCCAGTAGTATTCGGGTAGGGGGATTTGATGGCTACACCTTC
size: .
J: TRBJ1-2
V: TRBV19
D: .

CDR3: CASSLGGLTNEKLFF
DNA: TGTGCCAGCAGTTTAGGAGGGCTAACTAATGAAAAACTGTTTTTT
size: .
J: TRBJ1-4
V: TRBV27
D: .

CDR3: CASSLSMTQGTEQYF
DNA: TGTGCCAGCAGCTTATCGATGACCCAAGGGACCGAGCAGTACTTC
size: .
J: TRBJ2-7
V: TRBV7-2
D: .

CDR3: CASSLLVETTGELFF
DNA: TGTGCCAGCAGCTTGTTGGTGGAGACAACCGGGGAGCTGTTTTTT
size: .
J: TRBJ2-2
V: TRBV5-4
D: .

CDR3: CASSEAGRNYGYTF
DNA: TGTGCCAGCAGTGAAGCGGGCAGGAACTATGGCTACACCTTC
size: .
J: TRBJ1-2
V: TRBV6-1
D: .

CDR3: CASSRGTGNYGYTF
DNA: TGTGCCAGCAGCCGTGGGACAGGGAACTATGGCTACACCTTC
size: .
J: TRBJ1-2
V: TRBV3-1/TRBV3-2
D: TRBD1

CDR3: CASSEGRLYNEQFF
DNA: TGTGCCAGCAGTGAAGGTAGGCTGTACAATGAGCAGTTCTTC
size: .
J: TRBJ2-1
V: TRBV6-4
D: .

CDR3: CASSPGTSVSGELFF
DNA: TGTGCCAGCAGCCCCGGTACTAGCGTCTCCGGGGAGCTGTTTTTT
size: .
J: TRBJ2-2
V: TRBV9
D: TRBD2

CDR3: CASSPTGTGSSPLHF
DNA: TGTGCCAGCAGCCCTACAGGGACCGGGAGTTCACCCCTCCACTTT
size: .
J: TRBJ1-6
V: TRBV5-4
D: .

CDR3: CASSSGQPADTQYF
DNA: TGTGCCAGCAGCTCCGGGCAGCCGGCAGATACGCAGTATTTT
size: .
J: TRBJ2-3
V: TRBV9
D: .

CDR3: CASSYLGMGETQYF
DNA: TGTGCCAGCAGTTACTTGGGTATGGGAGAGACCCAGTACTTC
size: once
J: TRBJ2-5
V: TRBV6-6
D: .

CDR3: CASSFRTSGGARRFF
DNA: TGTGCCAGCAGCTTCCGGACTAGCGGGGGGGCCAGGCGGTTCTTC
size: .
J: TRBJ2-1
V: TRBV7-8
D: TRBD2